These 11 T cell receptor beta chains were all obtained from the same sample, sequenced in a study of OX40 agonist ivuxolimab in advanced cancers. Profiled with immunoSEQ multiplex PCR; TCRdb holds only in-frame clones, not every one. Here the sample spans more than 20,000 clones, about 88% being singletons. This sample comprised CD4+ or CD8+ T cells sorted from blood, obtained in a trial of the OX40 agonist ivuxolimab. These receptors all come from an adult with an advanced solid tumor such as melanoma, head and neck, liver or kidney cancer.

The CDR3 nucleotides read TGTGCCTGGAGGGAACAGTTCTACGAGCAGTACTTC. Translation gives CAWREQFYEQYF. The V call is TRBV30, the J call TRBJ2-7; D ambiguous. There are 12 residues in the CDR3. V was cut by 3 bases and J by 3 bases, with 9 bases left in between. Germline values: CDR1 GTSNPN, CDR2 SVGIG (reference sequence).

V is TRBV2 and J is TRBJ2-5; 8 bases map to TRBD1. V gave up 2 bases and J gave up 11 bases; unmatched junction bases: 19. Germline V gene lookup returns CDR1 SNHLY and CDR2 FYNNEI. The CDR3 contains 17 residues. The CDR3 region has the DNA TGTGCCAGCAGTGAAAAGGTACCGGGACAGGACGGTAAAGAGCAGTACTTC. It codes for CASSEKVPGQDGKEQYF. The full variable domain, completed using reference TRBV2 and TRBJ2-5, is EPEVTQTPSHQVTQMGQEVILRCVPISNHLYFYWYRQILGQKVEFLVSFYNNEISEKSEIFDDQFSVERPDGSNFTLKIRSTKLEDSAMYFCASSEKVPGQDGKEQYFGPGTRLLVL.

The DNA of the CDR3 is TGTGCCAGTGATTCGTGGGGGGGCAGCTATGGCTACACCTTC. The encoded protein is CASDSWGGSYGYTF. The gene calls are TRBV28 and TRBJ1-2; possibly TRBD1 for D (6 bases). The CDR3 extends over 14 amino acids. V was pared by 9 bases and J by 4 bases, with 18 bases between. Per germline, CDR1 MDHEN and CDR2 SYDVKM.

This clone was counted a single time. The chain is built from TRBV28 and TRBJ2-5, with 7 nucleotides matching TRBD1. In germline, CDR1 is MDHEN, CDR2 SYDVKM. J lost 7 bases, V lost 3 bases, and 14 bases had no gene match. The CDR3 length is 16 residues. The CDR3 loop reads CASSFRDRPPVGTQYF. The CDR3 DNA is TGTGCCAGCAGTTTCAGGGACAGACCGCCGGTAGGGACCCAGTACTTC.

The CDR3 sequence: CSVEEAGAYNEQFF. The CDR3 DNA follows: TGCAGCGTTGAAGAAGCGGGGGCATACAATGAGCAGTTCTTC. The chain employs TRBV29-1 and TRBJ2-1, with TRBD2 identical over 8 bases. The trim removed 0 bases at V and 4 bases at J, leaving 2 bases unmatched. The CDR3 is 14 residues long. Germline CDR1 SQVTM, CDR2 ANQGSEA.

This clone was counted once. The chain couples TRBV7-9 to TRBJ2-7, with 11 bases that match TRBD2. Germline CDR1 is SEHNR and CDR2 is FQNEAQ (reference sequence). CDR3 length equals 16 residues. With V trimmed by 2 bases and J by 0 bases, 3 bases remained unmatched. Here the CDR3 reads CASSLKTSGASYEQYF. In DNA form, the CDR3 reads TGTGCCAGCAGCTTAAAGACTAGCGGGGCCTCCTACGAGCAGTACTTC.

The chain links TRBV6-1 to TRBJ1-5; D is perhaps TRBD1 (6 bases). V lost 6 bases, J lost 5 bases, and 17 bases lay in between. CDR3 length: 15 residues. Germline-derived CDR1 and CDR2 are MNHNS and SASEGT. CDR3 sequence reads: CASRALGRGDQPQHF. CDR3 nucleotides: TGTGCCAGCAGGGCGTTGGGCAGGGGAGATCAGCCCCAGCATTTT.

The chain employs TRBV2 and TRBJ1-2; D is undetermined. The CDR3 covers 14 residues. V was shortened by 1 base and J by 6 bases, with 12 bases between the two germline ends. CDR1 SNHLY and CDR2 FYNNEI come from the germline V gene. The CDR3 sequence: CASSEELRDNGYTF. Here the CDR3 DNA reads TGTGCCAGCAGTGAAGAGTTAAGGGATAATGGCTACACCTTC.

The chain recombines TRBV6-5 with TRBJ2-3; D may be TRBD2 (7 bases). The germline gives CDR1 MNHEY, CDR2 SVGAGI. V was clipped by 6 bases and J by 2 bases, with 12 bases between them. The CDR3 contains 14 residues. The chain's CDR3 is CASSSGGPTDTQYF. The CDR3 nucleotides are TGTGCCAGCAGCTCGGGGGGCCCCACAGATACGCAGTATTTT.

This clone was detected once. J is TRBJ2-7 and V is TRBV4-3; D perhaps matches TRBD2 (5 bases). V lost 3 bases, J lost 5 bases, and 14 bases lay in between. The CDR3 consists of 14 residues. CDR1 and CDR2 (germline): LGHNA, YSLEER. The CDR3 DNA sequence: TGCGCCAGCAGCCAGACGGGGTACCCAGACGAGCAGTACTTC. Protein sequence: CASSQTGYPDEQYF.

The rearrangement uses TRBV28 and TRBJ2-5; TRBD1 is a possible D gene (6 bases). With 2 bases removed from V and 2 bases from J, the gap between germline ends came to 15 bases. Germline V gives CDR1 MDHEN, CDR2 SYDVKM. This CDR3 contains 16 residues. Written as DNA, the CDR3 is TGTGCCAGCAGTTTAGTGACAGGACCCGTTCAAGAGACCCAGTACTTC. Translated, it gives CASSLVTGPVQETQYF.